One and the same sample provided the 26 T cell receptor beta chains below, sequenced in a study of regulatory T cells in long-lasting Graves disease. The time point: newly diagnosed GD, antithyroid drugs for less than 3 months. The authors made the TCR library using RNA they extracted from PBMCs. Construction of TCR beta libraries relied on iRepertoire HTBI primers and on Arm-PCR targeting CDR3 regions. In TCRdb, the multiplex PCR reads were re-called with MiXCR into one record per CDR3 protein. Among about 470,000 distinct CDR3 sequences listed, 15% were seen once. Another study also made use of these data, one on T cells in Graves' hyperthyroidism and ophthalmopathy.

Here the sequenced sample was peripheral blood mononuclear cells (PBMCs), taken at new diagnosis, from a patient treated with antithyroid drugs. These TCRs come from a woman between 25 and 40 years old with Graves disease.

Only a few counts were recorded for this clonotype. V and J are TRBV2 and TRBJ1-4, with 7 bases lining up with TRBD1. Germline V gene sequence: CDR1 SNHLY, CDR2 FYNNEI. The junction had 9 bases not matched to a gene; V was cut back by 7 bases and J by 10 bases. This CDR3 has 13 amino acids. In nucleotides, the CDR3 is TGTGCCAGCAACCGTGGACAGGACGGAAAACTGTTTTTT. It translates to CASNRGQDGKLFF.

CDR3 amino acids: CASSLLRGPSSPDYTF. As DNA, the CDR3 is TGTGCCAGCAGCTTGCTGAGGGGGCCCTCCTCGCCGGACTACACCTTC. The chain employs TRBV7-2 and TRBJ1-2; 7 positions agree with TRBD1. V shed 3 bases, J shed 10 bases, and the junction held 17 bases outside the gene matches. CDR3 length equals 16 residues. Germline-derived CDR1 and CDR2 are SGHTA and FQGNSA.

The table lists this clonotype with a few counts. The chain couples TRBV3-1 to TRBJ1-2; D gene unclear. V was pared by 2 bases and J by 2 bases, with 18 bases between. Germline assignment: CDR1 LGHDT and CDR2 YNNKEL (reference sequence). The CDR3 totals 17 residues. The CDR3 protein is CASSQRRVSGENYGYTF. The DNA for the CDR3 is TGTGCCAGCAGCCAACGGAGGGTTTCCGGAGAAAACTATGGCTACACCTTC. Variable domain in full (rest from reference TRBV3-1 and TRBJ1-2): DTAVSQTPKYLVTQMGNDKSIKCEQNLGHDTMYWYKQDSKKFLKIMFSYNNKELIINETVPNRFSPKSPDKAHLNLHINSLELGDSAVYFCASSQRRVSGENYGYTFGSGTRLTVV.

This clonotype appeared many times. This chain connects TRBV30 to TRBJ2-7, with D possibly matching TRBD2 (6 bases). The CDR3 runs 12 residues. Germline V gene data show CDR1 as GTSNPN and CDR2 as SVGIG (reference sequence). DNA for the CDR3: TGTGCTGGAGGGCAGCGGAGATACGAGCAGTACTTC. This encodes CAGGQRRYEQYF.

This clonotype was seen only a few times. V gene TRBV6-2 or TRBV6-3 combines with J gene TRBJ2-2; TRBD2 aligns across 7 bases. V lost 0 bases and J lost 8; bases outside the gene matches: 3. The V gene's germline CDR1 is MNHEY and CDR2 SVGEGT. The CDR3 is 14 residues long. Here the CDR3 reads CASSYSREKGELFF. CDR3 sequence (DNA): TGTGCCAGCAGTTACTCGCGGGAGAAGGGGGAGCTGTTTTTT.

This clonotype has a count of ten or more. The chain couples TRBV20-1 to TRBJ2-4, with D tentatively TRBD2 (5 bases). The CDR3 loop spans 13 amino acids. The germline V and J ends were trimmed by 6 bases and 3 bases, with 12 bases remaining between them. Germline assignment: CDR1 DFQATT and CDR2 SNEGSKA (reference sequence). CDR3 DNA: TGCAGTGCGCCCGGGGAAGGCAAAAACATTCAGTACTTC. Protein sequence: CSAPGEGKNIQYF.

This clonotype came up many times. The chain uses TRBV6-5 and TRBJ2-1; 13 bases fit TRBD2. After removal of 2 bases from V and 0 bases from J, the junction contained 4 bases not matched to a gene. CDR1 MNHEY and CDR2 SVGAGI come from the germline V gene. The CDR3 runs to 18 residues. CDR3 sequence: CASSYTGLAGDSYNEQFF. The CDR3 nucleotides are TGTGCCAGCAGTTACACAGGACTAGCGGGAGACTCCTACAATGAGCAGTTCTTC.

This clonotype was recorded many times. The V gene is TRBV27, the J gene TRBJ2-1, with 9 positions matching TRBD2. The CDR3 is 17 residues long. Trimming removed 2 bases from V and 4 bases from J; junction bases left unmatched: 9. Germline V gene sequence: CDR1 MNHEY, CDR2 SMNVEV (reference sequence). CDR3 in DNA: TGTGCCAGCAGTTTAGTTCTTAGCGGGAGAGGTTACAATGAGCAGTTCTTC. Protein: CASSLVLSGRGYNEQFF.

This clonotype has only a few counts. This chain joins TRBV29-1 and TRBJ2-1, with 8 bases fitting TRBD2. V was clipped by 7 bases and J by 6 bases; unmatched bases: 11. CDR1 and CDR2 (germline): SQVTM, ANQGSEA. The CDR3 runs to 14 residues. The CDR3: CSATTSGGPNEQFF. DNA for the CDR3: TGCAGCGCGACAACTAGCGGAGGACCCAATGAGCAGTTCTTC.

This clonotype occurred a few times. The chain couples TRBV20-1 to TRBJ2-3; 13 bases match TRBD2. V lost 7 bases and J lost 4; bases outside the gene matches: 5. CDR3 length: 14 amino acids. The germline V gene has CDR1 DFQATT and CDR2 SNEGSKA (reference sequence). CDR3 coding DNA: TGCAGTGGGACTAGCGGGAGTTTGGCAGATACGCAGTATTTT. Translating it yields CSGTSGSLADTQYF.

The chain joins TRBV30 to TRBJ2-1, with 12 bases that match TRBD2. Germline CDR1 reads GTSNPN; CDR2 reads SVGIG (reference sequence). After removal of 6 bases from V and 8 bases from J, the junction contained 8 bases not matched to a gene. The CDR3 is 14 amino acids. The CDR3 DNA reads TGTGCCTGCCAACTAGCGGGAGGAGTCCATGAGCAGTTCTTC. Its protein product is CACQLAGGVHEQFF.

Ten or more counts support this clonotype. V usage is TRBV10-2 and J usage is TRBJ1-1; no clear D gene. Germline values: CDR1 WSHSY, CDR2 SAAADI. The V and J ends lost 3 bases and 7 bases respectively, with 6 bases between them. The CDR3 contains 11 residues. Written as DNA, the CDR3 is TGCGCCAGCAGTGACGGAATTGAAGCTTTCTTT. It is translated as CASSDGIEAFF.

V gene TRBV5-6 combines with J gene TRBJ2-7; D may correspond to TRBD1 or TRBD2 (5 bases each). The V end lost 4 bases, the J end lost 6 bases, and 14 bases lay between the germline ends. This CDR3 has 13 amino acids. Germline V gene sequence: CDR1 SGHDT, CDR2 YYEEEE. The DNA of the CDR3 is TGTGCCAGCAGCCGAGGGGTGCCGGGCGAGCAGTACTTC. It is translated as CASSRGVPGEQYF.

In this sample, this clonotype turned up many times. The V and J genes are TRBV6-2 or TRBV6-3 and TRBJ2-7; 8 positions match TRBD2. The CDR3 is 16 residues long. In germline, CDR1 is MNHEY, CDR2 SVGEGT. The junction had 13 bases not matched to a gene; V was cut back by 2 bases and J by 7 bases. The CDR3 sequence is CASSYRPGTRVEEQYF. The CDR3 nucleotides read TGTGCCAGCAGTTACCGCCCCGGGACTAGGGTTGAGGAGCAGTACTTC.

The gene calls are TRBV27 and TRBJ2-3, with 8 bases lining up with TRBD2. Germline V gives CDR1 MNHEY, CDR2 SMNVEV (reference sequence). The V segment lost 2 bases and the J segment 4 bases; nucleotides outside the gene matches: 8. The CDR3 extends over 16 amino acids. The CDR3 sequence: CASSLISSAGADTQYF. CDR3 sequence (DNA): TGTGCCAGCAGTTTAATTTCATCAGCGGGAGCAGATACGCAGTATTTT.

The CDR3 here is CAILGEGLFGYTF. CDR3 sequence (DNA): TGTGCCATTCTAGGGGAGGGGTTGTTCGGCTACACCTTC. The rearrangement joins TRBV12-3 or TRBV12-4 to TRBJ1-2, with D tentatively TRBD1 (5 bases). This CDR3 comprises 13 residues. Trimming cost V 10 bases and J 8 bases, with 20 bases left between them.

This clonotype has at least ten counts. The CDR3 coding sequence is TGTGCTAGTGGTTTTGCTTGGACAGGCGCTTATAGCAATCAGCCCCAGCATTTT. Amino acid sequence: CASGFAWTGAYSNQPQHF. The rearrangement links TRBV12-5 to TRBJ1-5; 7 nucleotides match TRBD1. The germline CDR1 and CDR2 sequences are LGHNT and FRNRAP. This CDR3 contains 18 residues. The junction had 11 bases not matched to a gene; V was cut back by 3 bases and J by 0 bases.

This clonotype was recorded many times. The chain couples TRBV30 to TRBJ2-3, with 10 bases identical to TRBD1. Germline trimming cut 8 bases from V and 4 bases from J; bases unmatched to any gene: 3. CDR1 and CDR2 (germline): GTSNPN, SVGIG (reference sequence). This CDR3 comprises 12 residues. The CDR3 is CARDRGSDTQYF. CDR3 DNA sequence: TGTGCCCGGGACAGGGGTTCAGATACGCAGTATTTT. Drawing the rest from reference TRBV30 and TRBJ2-3, the complete variable domain is SQTIHQWPATLVQPVGSPLSLECTVEGTSNPNLYWYRQAAGRGLQLLFYSVGIGQISSEVPQNLSASRPQDRQFILSSKKLLLSDSGFYLCARDRGSDTQYFGPGTRLTVL.

This clonotype came up many times. J is TRBJ1-1 and V is TRBV18; 11 bases are shared with TRBD1. Germline lookup yields CDR1 KGHSH and CDR2 LQKENI. This CDR3 comprises 17 residues. The V segment lost 2 bases and the J segment 4 bases; nucleotides outside the gene matches: 9. The CDR3 spells CASSPVEVGQGATEAFF. CDR3 nucleotide sequence: TGTGCCAGCTCACCAGTTGAGGTTGGACAGGGGGCCACTGAAGCTTTCTTT.

The chain employs TRBV19 and TRBJ2-7, with 7 nucleotides matching TRBD1. The CDR3 covers 18 residues. CDR1 is LNHDA, CDR2 SQIVND, per germline (reference sequence). Germline trimming cut 4 bases from V and 0 bases from J; bases unmatched to any gene: 15. For the CDR3, the DNA is TGTGCCAGTAGTAAAGTGGGAGAGACAGGGCGTAGCTCCTACGAGCAGTACTTC. It codes for CASSKVGETGRSSYEQYF.

This clonotype showed up many times. The chain has TRBV7-9 and TRBJ2-5; TRBD2 matches at 14 bases. This CDR3 comprises 17 residues. CDR1 SEHNR and CDR2 FQNEAQ come from the germline V gene (reference sequence). V dropped 6 bases and J dropped 5; count of bases not matched to a gene: 11. CDR3 bases: TGTGCCAGCAGAAGTTCAGGGACTAGCGGGAGTCGGGAGACCCAGTACTTC. Translated, it gives CASRSSGTSGSRETQYF.

This clonotype has only a few counts. At one of its ends the junction is not consistent with the germline gene, which may arise from a read error. CDR3 loop: CAWNRDGYEQCF. The CDR3 bases are TGTGCCTGGAACAGGGATGGTTACGAGCAGTGCTTC. The rearrangement links TRBV30 to TRBJ2-7; tentative D call: TRBD1 (6 bases). The CDR3 has 12 amino acids. Germline V gene sequence: CDR1 GTSNPN, CDR2 SVGIG (reference sequence).

The chain combines TRBV30 with TRBJ1-5; a weak D match, TRBD1 (5 bases). Germline CDR1 reads GTSNPN; CDR2 reads SVGIG (reference sequence). This CDR3 is built from 13 residues. Trimming took 4 bases from V and 3 from J, leaving 10 bases between them. CDR3 protein: CAWKVGDNQPQHF. In nucleotides, the CDR3 is TGTGCCTGGAAAGTAGGGGACAATCAGCCCCAGCATTTT.

J is TRBJ1-3 and V is TRBV28; 7 bases agree with TRBD1. With V trimmed by 2 bases and J by 0 bases, 10 bases remained unmatched. Germline CDR1 and CDR2: MDHEN and SYDVKM. CDR3 length: 18 residues. CDR3 amino acids: CASSLAGTAQLSGNTIYF. DNA of the CDR3: TGTGCCAGCAGTTTAGCCGGGACAGCTCAACTCTCTGGAAACACCATATATTTT.

Only a few counts were recorded for this clonotype. This rearrangement joins TRBV6-2 or TRBV6-3 to TRBJ1-3; D unresolved. CDR1 MNHEY and CDR2 SVGEGT come from the germline V gene. The CDR3 has 13 residues. Trimming left V 5 bases short and J 1 base short, with 6 bases between. DNA for the CDR3: TGTGCCAGCAGTGAAAGATCTGGAAACACCATATATTTT. Translating it yields CASSERSGNTIYF.

The J gene is TRBJ1-1, the V gene TRBV9; weak D call: TRBD1 (5 bases). Germline-derived CDR1 and CDR2 are SGDLS and YYNGEE. V was shortened by 3 bases and J by 3 bases, with 9 bases between the two germline ends. The CDR3 length is 13 residues. CDR3 sequence (DNA): TGTGCCAGCAGCGAGCGACAGTACACTGAAGCTTTCTTT. Its protein is CASSERQYTEAFF.